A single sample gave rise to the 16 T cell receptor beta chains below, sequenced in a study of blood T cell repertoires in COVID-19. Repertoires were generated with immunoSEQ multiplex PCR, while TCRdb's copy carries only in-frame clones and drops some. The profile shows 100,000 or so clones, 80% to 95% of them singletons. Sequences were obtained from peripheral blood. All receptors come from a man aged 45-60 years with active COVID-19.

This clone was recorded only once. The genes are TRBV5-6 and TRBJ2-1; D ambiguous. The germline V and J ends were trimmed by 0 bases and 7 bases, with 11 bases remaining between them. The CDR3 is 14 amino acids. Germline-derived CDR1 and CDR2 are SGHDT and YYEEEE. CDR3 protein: CASSLELTENEQFF. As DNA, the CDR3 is TGTGCCAGCAGCTTGGAGCTAACCGAGAATGAGCAGTTCTTC.

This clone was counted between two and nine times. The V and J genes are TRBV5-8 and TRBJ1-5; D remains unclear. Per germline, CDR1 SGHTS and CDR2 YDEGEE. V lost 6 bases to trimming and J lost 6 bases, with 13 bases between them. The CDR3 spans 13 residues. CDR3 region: CASTQTGPQPQHF. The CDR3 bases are TGTGCCAGCACCCAAACTGGGCCTCAGCCCCAGCATTTT. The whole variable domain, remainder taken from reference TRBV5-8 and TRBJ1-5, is EAGVTQSPTHLIKTRGQQATLRCSPISGHTSVYWYQQALGLGLQFLLWYDEGEERNRGNFPPRFSGRQFPNYSSELNVNALELEDSALYLCASTQTGPQPQHFGDGTRLSIL.

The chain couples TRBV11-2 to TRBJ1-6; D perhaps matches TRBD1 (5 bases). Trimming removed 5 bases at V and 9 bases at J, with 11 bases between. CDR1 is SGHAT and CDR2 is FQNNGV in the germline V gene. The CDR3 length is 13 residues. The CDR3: CASSPTGGSPLHF. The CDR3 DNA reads TGTGCCAGCAGCCCCACGGGGGGTTCACCCCTCCACTTT.

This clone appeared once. CDR3 region: CASSFQGLAGGRTDTQYF. The CDR3 DNA reads TGTGCCAGCAGCTTCCAGGGACTAGCGGGGGGGCGGACAGATACGCAGTATTTT. The rearrangement links TRBV9 to TRBJ2-3; 16 nucleotides align to TRBD2. CDR1 is SGDLS and CDR2 is YYNGEE in the germline V gene. J gave up 3 bases and V 4 bases, and 8 bases lay outside the gene matches. This CDR3 is built from 18 residues. The full variable domain, in which reference TRBV9 and TRBJ2-3 provide the parts outside the CDR3, is DSGVTQTPKHLITATGQRVTLRCSPRSGDLSVYWYQQSLDQGLQFLIQYYNGEERAKGNILERFSAQQFPDLHSELNLSSLELGDSALYFCASSFQGLAGGRTDTQYFGPGTRLTVL.

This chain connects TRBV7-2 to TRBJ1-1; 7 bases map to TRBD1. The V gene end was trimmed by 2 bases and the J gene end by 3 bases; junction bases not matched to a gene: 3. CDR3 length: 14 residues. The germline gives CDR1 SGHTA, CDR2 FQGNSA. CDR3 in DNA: TGTGCCAGCAGCTTACCAGGGGGACACACTGAAGCTTTCTTT. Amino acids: CASSLPGGHTEAFF.

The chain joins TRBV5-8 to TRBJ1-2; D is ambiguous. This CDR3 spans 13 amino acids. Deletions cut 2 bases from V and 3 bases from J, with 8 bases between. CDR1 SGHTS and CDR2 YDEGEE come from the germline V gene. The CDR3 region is CASSFTEHYGYTF. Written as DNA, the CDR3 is TGTGCCAGCAGCTTCACAGAGCACTATGGCTACACCTTC. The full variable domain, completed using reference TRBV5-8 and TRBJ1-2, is EAGVTQSPTHLIKTRGQQATLRCSPISGHTSVYWYQQALGLGLQFLLWYDEGEERNRGNFPPRFSGRQFPNYSSELNVNALELEDSALYLCASSFTEHYGYTFGSGTRLTVV.

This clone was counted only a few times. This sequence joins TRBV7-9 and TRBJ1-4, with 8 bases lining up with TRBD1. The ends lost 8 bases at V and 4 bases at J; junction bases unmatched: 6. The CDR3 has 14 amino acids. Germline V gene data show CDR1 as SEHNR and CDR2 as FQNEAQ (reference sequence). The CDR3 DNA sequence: TGTGCCAGCCGACGGACAGGGAGTAATGAAAAACTGTTTTTT. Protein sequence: CASRRTGSNEKLFF.

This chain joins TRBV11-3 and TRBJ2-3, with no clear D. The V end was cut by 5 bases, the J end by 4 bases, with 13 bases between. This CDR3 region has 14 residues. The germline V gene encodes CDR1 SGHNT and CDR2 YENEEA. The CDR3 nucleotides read TGTGCCAGCAGCCCCGAGGCCCTCGCAGATACGCAGTATTTT. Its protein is CASSPEALADTQYF.

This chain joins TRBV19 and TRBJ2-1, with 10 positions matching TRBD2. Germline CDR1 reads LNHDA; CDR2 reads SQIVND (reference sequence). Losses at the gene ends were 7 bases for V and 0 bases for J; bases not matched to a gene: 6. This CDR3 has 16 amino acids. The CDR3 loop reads CASTMTSGPSYNEQFF. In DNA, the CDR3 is TGTGCCAGTACCATGACTAGCGGGCCCTCCTACAATGAGCAGTTCTTC.

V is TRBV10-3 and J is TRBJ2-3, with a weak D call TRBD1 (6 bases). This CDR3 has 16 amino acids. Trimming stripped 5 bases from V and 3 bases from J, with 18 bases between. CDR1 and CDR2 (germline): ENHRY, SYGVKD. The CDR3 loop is CAISSQGTHTTDTQYF. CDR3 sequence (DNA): TGTGCCATCAGTTCCCAGGGGACCCATACTACAGATACGCAGTATTTT.

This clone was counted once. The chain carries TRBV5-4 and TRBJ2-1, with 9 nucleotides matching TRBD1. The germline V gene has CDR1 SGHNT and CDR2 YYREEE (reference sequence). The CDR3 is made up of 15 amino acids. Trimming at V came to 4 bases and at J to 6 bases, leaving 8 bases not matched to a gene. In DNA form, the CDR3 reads TGTGCCAGCAGCCCACCGGGACAGGGTATCAATGAGCAGTTCTTC. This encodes CASSPPGQGINEQFF.

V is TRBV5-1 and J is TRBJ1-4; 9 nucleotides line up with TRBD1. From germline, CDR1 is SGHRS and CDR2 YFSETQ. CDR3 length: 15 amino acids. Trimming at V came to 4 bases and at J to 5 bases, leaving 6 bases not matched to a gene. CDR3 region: CASSLGTGPNEKLFF. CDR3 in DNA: TGCGCCAGCAGCCTTGGGACAGGGCCGAATGAAAAACTGTTTTTT.

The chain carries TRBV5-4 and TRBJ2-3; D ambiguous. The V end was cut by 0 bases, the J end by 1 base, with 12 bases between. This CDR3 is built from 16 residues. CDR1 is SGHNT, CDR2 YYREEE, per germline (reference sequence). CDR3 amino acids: CASSLDPAQGTDTQYF. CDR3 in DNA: TGTGCCAGCAGCTTGGACCCGGCTCAGGGCACAGATACGCAGTATTTT.

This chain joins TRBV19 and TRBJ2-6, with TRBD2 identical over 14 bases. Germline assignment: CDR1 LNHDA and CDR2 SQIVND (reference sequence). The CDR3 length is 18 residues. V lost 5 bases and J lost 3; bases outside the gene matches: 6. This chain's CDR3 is CASSWGLAGADGANVLTF. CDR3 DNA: TGTGCCAGTAGTTGGGGACTAGCGGGAGCGGATGGGGCCAACGTCCTGACTTTC.

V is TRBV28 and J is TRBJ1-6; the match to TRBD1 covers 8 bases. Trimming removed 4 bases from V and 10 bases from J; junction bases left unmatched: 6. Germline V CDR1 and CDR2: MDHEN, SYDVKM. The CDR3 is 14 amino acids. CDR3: CASSSGGRESPLHF. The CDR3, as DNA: TGTGCCAGCAGTTCAGGGGGCAGGGAGTCACCCCTCCACTTT.

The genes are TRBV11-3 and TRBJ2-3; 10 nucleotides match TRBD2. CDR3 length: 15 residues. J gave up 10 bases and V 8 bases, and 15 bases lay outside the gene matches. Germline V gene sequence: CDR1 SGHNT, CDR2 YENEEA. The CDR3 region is CASRTLAGVSRAQYF. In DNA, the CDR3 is TGTGCCAGCCGAACCCTAGCGGGGGTCTCAAGGGCGCAGTATTTT.